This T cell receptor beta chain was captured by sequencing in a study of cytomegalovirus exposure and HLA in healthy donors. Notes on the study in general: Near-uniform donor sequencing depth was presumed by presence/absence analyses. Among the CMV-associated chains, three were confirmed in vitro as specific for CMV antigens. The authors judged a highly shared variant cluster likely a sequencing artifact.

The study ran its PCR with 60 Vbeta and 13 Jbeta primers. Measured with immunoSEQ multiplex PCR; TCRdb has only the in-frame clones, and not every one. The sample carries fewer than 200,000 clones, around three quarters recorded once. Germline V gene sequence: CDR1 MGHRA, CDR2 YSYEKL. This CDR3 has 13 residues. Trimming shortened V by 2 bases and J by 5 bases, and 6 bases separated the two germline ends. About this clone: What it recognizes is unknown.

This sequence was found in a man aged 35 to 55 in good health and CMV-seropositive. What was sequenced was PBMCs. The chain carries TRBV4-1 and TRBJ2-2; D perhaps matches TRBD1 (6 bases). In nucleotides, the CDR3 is TGCGCCAGCAGCCAACAGGGGACCGGGGAGCTGTTTTTT. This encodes CASSQQGTGELFF.